This entry lists 18 T cell receptor beta chains sequenced from one sample in a study of blood T cell repertoires in COVID-19. Here immunoSEQ multiplex PCR was the method, and the copy in TCRdb shows in-frame clones only, minus some. The sample contains about 390,000 clones, about 89% of which appear only once. Sequenced sample: peripheral blood. The receptors originated from a woman aged 55-75 years with COVID-19, enrolled during active disease.

The chain carries TRBV7-9 and TRBJ2-5, with 8 bases aligning to TRBD2. V lost 8 bases, J lost 5 bases, and 10 bases stayed unmatched. The CDR3 consists of 14 residues. In germline, CDR1 is SEHNR, CDR2 FQNEAQ (reference sequence). The CDR3 is CASLRRGAGETQYF. In DNA form, the CDR3 reads TGTGCCAGCCTCAGGCGGGGGGCAGGGGAGACCCAGTACTTC. Variable domain in full (rest from reference TRBV7-9 and TRBJ2-5): DTGVSQNPRHKITKRGQNVTFRCDPISEHNRLYWYRQTLGQGPEFLTYFQNEAQLEKSRLLSDRFSAERPKGSFSTLEIQRTEQGDSAMYLCASLRRGAGETQYFGPGTRLLVL.

The chain has TRBV5-1 and TRBJ2-5; 12 bases match TRBD1. V was pared by 4 bases and J by 2 bases, with 6 bases of the junction left unmatched. CDR1 is SGHRS, CDR2 YFSETQ, per germline. This CDR3 comprises 16 residues. Here the CDR3 reads CASSTAGQGAQETQYF. In DNA form, the CDR3 reads TGCGCCAGCAGCACCGCGGGACAGGGGGCACAAGAGACCCAGTACTTC. Complete variable domain (other parts from reference TRBV5-1 and TRBJ2-5): KAGVTQTPRYLIKTRGQQVTLSCSPISGHRSVSWYQQTPGQGLQFLFEYFSETQRNKGNFPGRFSGRQFSNSRSEMNVSTLELGDSALYLCASSTAGQGAQETQYFGPGTRLLVL.

This clone was seen a few times. This chain uses TRBV4-2 with TRBJ1-1, with a possible D match to TRBD1 (5 bases). The CDR3 covers 16 residues. Trimming cost V 1 base and J 6 bases, with 18 bases left between them. Germline V CDR1 and CDR2: LGHNA, YNFKEQ. DNA for the CDR3: TGTGCCAGCAGCCAAGGGGCAGGGAACCCCGACGCTGAAGCTTTCTTT. Residues: CASSQGAGNPDAEAFF.

The chain carries TRBV9 and TRBJ1-1; D is possibly TRBD1 (6 bases). V was shortened by 4 bases and J by 0 bases, with 10 bases between the two germline ends. This CDR3 is built from 14 residues. Germline CDR1 is SGDLS and CDR2 is YYNGEE. For the CDR3, the DNA is TGTGCCAGCAGCAGACGGACAGTGAACACTGAAGCTTTCTTT. This codes for CASSRRTVNTEAFF.

V is TRBV7-9 and J is TRBJ2-4; tentatively, D is TRBD1 (5 bases). This CDR3 has 14 residues. The germline CDR1 and CDR2 sequences are SEHNR and FQNEAQ (reference sequence). The ends were cut back, 4 bases at V and 0 bases at J, with 7 bases in the middle. CDR3: CASSSTVAKNIQYF. The CDR3 DNA sequence: TGTGCCAGCAGCTCGACAGTAGCCAAAAACATTCAGTACTTC.

This sequence joins TRBV7-3 and TRBJ2-1; TRBD2 agrees at 7 bases. CDR3 length: 15 amino acids. Trimming removed 5 bases from V and 6 bases from J; junction bases left unmatched: 10. Germline CDR1 SGHTA, CDR2 FQGTGA. This chain's CDR3 is CASSLGLAEINEQFF. DNA for the CDR3: TGTGCCAGCAGCCTGGGCCTAGCGGAAATCAATGAGCAGTTCTTC.

The chain links TRBV7-3 to TRBJ1-2, with 8 bases aligning to TRBD1. This CDR3 comprises 16 residues. Germline values: CDR1 SGHTA, CDR2 FQGTGA. Unmatched junction bases numbered 14, after V lost 5 bases and J lost 6 bases. The CDR3, as DNA: TGTGCCAGCAGCCCCCGACAGGGGAGCAACCTCGATGGCTACACCTTC. This encodes CASSPRQGSNLDGYTF.

The chain links TRBV7-9 to TRBJ2-3; unclear D gene. The CDR3 consists of 14 residues. Germline V gene lookup returns CDR1 SEHNR and CDR2 FQNEAQ (reference sequence). Trimming removed 5 bases at V and 0 bases at J, with 9 bases between. The CDR3 coding sequence is TGTGCCAGCAGCCCCGGAGAGAGCACAGATACGCAGTATTTT. Amino acid sequence: CASSPGESTDTQYF.

This chain uses TRBV5-6 with TRBJ1-2; the D gene is possibly TRBD1 (5 bases). Trimming removed 4 bases at V and 4 bases at J, with 14 bases between. This CDR3 has 14 amino acids. The germline V gene encodes CDR1 SGHDT and CDR2 YYEEEE. This CDR3 reads CASSPYRTGYGYTF. The DNA for the CDR3 is TGTGCCAGCAGCCCCTACCGAACAGGCTATGGCTACACCTTC.

The chain joins TRBV4-2 to TRBJ2-7; unclear D gene. CDR1 and CDR2 from the germline V gene are LGHNA and YNFKEQ. V was shortened by 4 bases and J by 0 bases, with 10 bases between the two germline ends. CDR3 length: 14 residues. CDR3 DNA sequence: TGTGCCAGCAGCCCAGATCTTAACTCCTACGAGCAGTACTTC. This translates into CASSPDLNSYEQYF.

The chain is built from TRBV7-6 and TRBJ2-1, with 12 positions matching TRBD2. The CDR3 totals 16 residues. V lost 5 bases to trimming and J lost 9 bases; unmatched junction nucleotides: 11. Per the germline V gene, CDR1 is SGHVS and CDR2 is FNYEAQ. CDR3 amino acids: CASSRKLAGGEGEQFF. In DNA form, the CDR3 reads TGTGCCAGCAGCCGCAAACTAGCGGGGGGTGAGGGTGAGCAGTTCTTC.

In the case of this clone: Other DNA sequences in this sample translate to the same CDR3. The rearrangement links TRBV5-1 to TRBJ2-2; possible D gene TRBD1, 5 bases. The germline V gene has CDR1 SGHRS and CDR2 YFSETQ. The germline V and J ends were trimmed by 1 base and 3 bases, with 7 bases remaining between them. The CDR3 runs to 14 residues. This chain's CDR3 is CASSLTGDTGELFF. Here the CDR3 DNA reads TGCGCCAGCAGCTTGACAGGAGACACCGGGGAGCTGTTTTTT.

This clone was observed a handful of times. The chain uses TRBV5-5 and TRBJ1-6, with D unclear. V shed 2 bases and J shed 3 bases, with 9 bases lying between them. Germline-derived CDR1 and CDR2 are SGHKS and YYEKEE (reference sequence). The CDR3 runs to 15 residues. The CDR3 here is CASSLSPGYNSPLHF. For the CDR3, the DNA is TGTGCCAGCAGCTTATCTCCAGGCTATAATTCACCCCTCCACTTT.

The rearrangement links TRBV4-1 to TRBJ1-4; D perhaps matches TRBD1 (6 bases). The CDR3 totals 15 residues. Between the trimmed V and J ends, which lost 2 bases and 7 bases, there was a span of 14 bases. Germline assignment: CDR1 MGHRA and CDR2 YSYEKL. In DNA form, the CDR3 reads TGCGCCAGCAGCCAACGGCACAGGGTTGGTGAAAAACTGTTTTTT. It encodes CASSQRHRVGEKLFF.

This clone was seen once. The chain uses TRBV5-1 and TRBJ2-7, with 9 bases identical to TRBD2. CDR1 and CDR2 from the germline V gene are SGHRS and YFSETQ. CDR3 size: 17 residues. The V segment lost 0 bases and the J segment 0 bases; nucleotides outside the gene matches: 7. The CDR3 protein is CASSLGLAGRSSYEQYF. The CDR3 region has the DNA TGCGCCAGCAGCTTGGGGCTAGCGGGGCGCAGCTCCTACGAGCAGTACTTC.

This clone was picked up a small number of times. V usage is TRBV7-3 and J usage is TRBJ2-7, with D unresolved. The CDR3 totals 14 residues. The V gene lost 2 bases and the J gene lost 0 bases, with 8 bases spanning the gap. Germline V gene data show CDR1 as SGHTA and CDR2 as FQGTGA. The DNA for the CDR3 is TGTGCCAGCAGCTTAGGTGGCGGCTCCTACGAGCAGTACTTC. Translation gives CASSLGGGSYEQYF.

This chain connects TRBV30 to TRBJ1-6, with unresolved D. Germline-derived CDR1 and CDR2 are GTSNPN and SVGIG (reference sequence). This CDR3 comprises 13 residues. The V and J ends lost 3 bases and 0 bases respectively, with 3 bases between them. This chain's CDR3 is CAWRSSYNSPLHF. The CDR3 coding sequence is TGTGCCTGGAGGAGCTCCTATAATTCACCCCTCCACTTT.

This chain links TRBV3-1 (or the pseudogene TRBV3-2) with TRBJ2-2, with 9 bases lining up with TRBD2. This CDR3 spans 15 amino acids. Germline values: CDR1 LGHDT, CDR2 YNNKEL (reference sequence). V was pared by 4 bases and J by 3 bases, with 3 bases of the junction left unmatched. The CDR3 nucleotides read TGTGCCAGCAGCCCTAGCGGGGAGTACACCGGGGAGCTGTTTTTT. Translated: CASSPSGEYTGELFF.